A selection of T cell receptor beta chains follows, all from one sample in a study of blood T cell repertoires in COVID-19. Some clones are missing from TCRdb's copy, which holds only in-frame ones; the method was immunoSEQ multiplex PCR. The sample lists more than 110,000 clones, roughly 78% occurring once. Material for sequencing was PBMCs or T cells enriched from blood (not recorded which). The receptors were sampled from a woman between 45 and 60 years old who had recovered from COVID-19. CDR3s include the opening cysteine and the closing phenylalanine or tryptophan. The order of the fields is clone size, D gene, J gene, V gene, CDR3 protein, CDR3 DNA. The D gene is left open where the match is weak. Not every row has a clone size; where given, it reads once, few, many or a size class.

abundance: .; d_gene: .; j_gene: TRBJ1-3; v_gene: TRBV6-5; CDR3aa: CASSYAVASSGNTIYF; CDR3nt: TGTGCCAGCAGTTACGCGGTAGCTTCCTCTGGAAACACCATATATTTT
abundance: .; d_gene: TRBD2; j_gene: TRBJ2-1; v_gene: TRBV2; CDR3aa: CASSVYTWRAGRQFF; CDR3nt: TGTGCCAGCAGTGTCTACACCTGGAGAGCGGGGAGGCAGTTCTTC
abundance: .; d_gene: .; j_gene: TRBJ1-1; v_gene: TRBV7-9; CDR3aa: CASSLMGLLNTEAFF; CDR3nt: TGTGCCAGCAGCTTAATGGGGCTATTGAACACTGAAGCTTTCTTT
abundance: once; d_gene: .; j_gene: TRBJ2-6; v_gene: TRBV7-9; CDR3aa: CASSSTNRDIISGANVLTF; CDR3nt: TGTGCCAGCAGTTCTACAAACAGGGACATCATCTCTGGGGCCAACGTCCTGACTTTC
abundance: few; d_gene: TRBD1; j_gene: TRBJ1-6; v_gene: TRBV27; CDR3aa: CASSRDRYGTLHF; CDR3nt: TGTGCCAGCAGCCGGGACAGGTACGGGACCCTCCACTTT
abundance: few; d_gene: TRBD1; j_gene: TRBJ1-2; v_gene: TRBV7-9; CDR3aa: CASTPMTGAYGYTF; CDR3nt: TGTGCCAGCACCCCGATGACAGGGGCCTATGGCTACACCTTC
abundance: .; d_gene: TRBD1; j_gene: TRBJ1-2; v_gene: TRBV27; CDR3aa: CASRTGGTVGYTF; CDR3nt: TGTGCCAGCAGAACAGGGGGGACCGTTGGCTACACCTTC
abundance: .; d_gene: TRBD1; j_gene: TRBJ2-7; v_gene: TRBV7-9; CDR3aa: CASSKDRAGYEQYF; CDR3nt: TGTGCCAGCAGCAAAGACAGGGCAGGCTACGAGCAGTACTTC
abundance: .; d_gene: TRBD2; j_gene: TRBJ2-3; v_gene: TRBV6-4; CDR3aa: CASSDSTSGGADTQYF; CDR3nt: TGTGCCAGCAGTGACTCGACTAGCGGGGGGGCCGATACGCAGTATTTT
abundance: .; d_gene: .; j_gene: TRBJ2-3; v_gene: TRBV19; CDR3aa: CASSIERGTQYF; CDR3nt: TGTGCCAGTAGTATAGAAAGAGGTACGCAGTATTTT
abundance: .; d_gene: .; j_gene: TRBJ1-5; v_gene: TRBV28; CDR3aa: CASSYGPSRGNQPQHF; CDR3nt: TGTGCCAGCTCCTATGGACCAAGTCGGGGGAATCAGCCCCAGCATTTT
abundance: .; d_gene: TRBD1; j_gene: TRBJ1-5; v_gene: TRBV19; CDR3aa: CASSPQGGAAQPQHF; CDR3nt: TGTGCCAGTAGCCCACAGGGGGGGGCTGCTCAGCCCCAGCATTTT
abundance: once; d_gene: TRBD1; j_gene: TRBJ2-5; v_gene: TRBV6-5; CDR3aa: CASSIGTGPETQYF; CDR3nt: TGTGCCAGCAGTATCGGGACAGGGCCAGAGACCCAGTACTTC
abundance: .; d_gene: .; j_gene: TRBJ1-4; v_gene: TRBV5-8; CDR3aa: CASSSGAPTNEKLFF; CDR3nt: TGTGCCAGCAGTAGTGGGGCTCCAACTAATGAAAAACTGTTTTTT
abundance: few; d_gene: .; j_gene: TRBJ1-1; v_gene: TRBV5-1; CDR3aa: CASSLRIGGNTEAFF; CDR3nt: TGCGCCAGCAGCTTGAGGATAGGGGGGAACACTGAAGCTTTCTTT
abundance: .; d_gene: TRBD2; j_gene: TRBJ2-1; v_gene: TRBV7-2; CDR3aa: CASSVSGGNYNEQFF; CDR3nt: TGTGCCAGCAGCGTTAGCGGGGGCAACTACAATGAGCAGTTCTTC
abundance: .; d_gene: .; j_gene: TRBJ1-1; v_gene: TRBV6-5; CDR3aa: CASRSGGSEAFF; CDR3nt: TGTGCCAGCAGATCCGGGGGTTCTGAAGCTTTCTTT
abundance: .; d_gene: .; j_gene: TRBJ1-5; v_gene: TRBV11-2; CDR3aa: CASSLGQNQPQHF; CDR3nt: TGTGCCAGCAGCTTAGGGCAGAATCAGCCCCAGCATTTT
abundance: .; d_gene: TRBD1; j_gene: TRBJ1-4; v_gene: TRBV6-5; CDR3aa: CASSYGGTGSEKLFF; CDR3nt: TGTGCCAGCAGTTACGGCGGGACAGGGTCTGAAAAACTGTTTTTT
abundance: .; d_gene: .; j_gene: TRBJ2-3; v_gene: TRBV11-3; CDR3aa: CASSPGARPTDTQYF; CDR3nt: TGTGCCAGCAGCCCGGGAGCGCGCCCCACAGATACGCAGTATTTT
abundance: .; d_gene: TRBD1; j_gene: TRBJ2-5; v_gene: TRBV13; CDR3aa: CASSSGQVQETQYF; CDR3nt: TGTGCCAGCAGCTCGGGACAGGTTCAAGAGACCCAGTACTTC
abundance: .; d_gene: TRBD1; j_gene: TRBJ2-2; v_gene: TRBV6-5; CDR3aa: CASSYTGGTGELFF; CDR3nt: TGTGCCAGCAGTTACACAGGGGGCACCGGGGAGCTGTTTTTT
abundance: .; d_gene: .; j_gene: TRBJ1-5; v_gene: TRBV5-3; CDR3aa: CARSFPEDQPQHF; CDR3nt: TGTGCCAGAAGCTTCCCAGAGGATCAGCCCCAGCATTTT
abundance: .; d_gene: TRBD1; j_gene: TRBJ1-2; v_gene: TRBV5-5; CDR3aa: CASSLTGAVDYGYTF; CDR3nt: TGTGCCAGCAGCTTGACAGGGGCAGTGGACTATGGCTACACCTTC
abundance: few; d_gene: .; j_gene: TRBJ1-4; v_gene: TRBV30; CDR3aa: CAWSVTSRGEKLFF; CDR3nt: TGTGCCTGGAGTGTCACCAGCAGGGGTGAAAAACTGTTTTTT
abundance: .; d_gene: TRBD2; j_gene: TRBJ2-5; v_gene: TRBV5-1; CDR3aa: CASSLRGEYETQYF; CDR3nt: TGCGCCAGCAGCTTACGGGGGGAATATGAGACCCAGTACTTC
abundance: .; d_gene: .; j_gene: TRBJ1-5; v_gene: TRBV10-2; CDR3aa: CASSSQGPMSNQPQHF; CDR3nt: TGCGCCAGCAGTTCACAGGGCCCTATGAGCAATCAGCCCCAGCATTTT
abundance: .; d_gene: .; j_gene: TRBJ2-1; v_gene: TRBV30; CDR3aa: CAWSVGGYNEQFF; CDR3nt: TGTGCCTGGAGTGTTGGGGGGTACAATGAGCAGTTCTTC
abundance: .; d_gene: .; j_gene: TRBJ2-3; v_gene: TRBV4-1; CDR3aa: CASSQVAGDTQYF; CDR3nt: TGCGCCAGCAGCCAAGTTGCCGGAGATACGCAGTATTTT
abundance: .; d_gene: .; j_gene: TRBJ1-2; v_gene: TRBV19; CDR3aa: CASSILSWGANYGYTF; CDR3nt: TGTGCCAGTAGTATCTTGTCGTGGGGGGCTAACTATGGCTACACCTTC
abundance: .; d_gene: TRBD1; j_gene: TRBJ1-1; v_gene: TRBV11-2; CDR3aa: CATEPGQGATEAFF; CDR3nt: TGTGCCACCGAGCCGGGACAGGGGGCAACTGAAGCTTTCTTT
abundance: once; d_gene: TRBD1; j_gene: TRBJ1-3; v_gene: TRBV5-1; CDR3aa: CASSFSGTDSGNTIYF; CDR3nt: TGCGCCAGCAGCTTTAGTGGGACAGACTCTGGAAACACCATATATTTT
abundance: .; d_gene: .; j_gene: TRBJ1-4; v_gene: TRBV28; CDR3aa: CASWGGALVEKLFF; CDR3nt: TGTGCCAGCTGGGGGGGGGCATTGGTTGAAAAACTGTTTTTT
abundance: .; d_gene: .; j_gene: TRBJ1-5; v_gene: TRBV4-1; CDR3aa: CASSHGVARREGVNQPQHF; CDR3nt: TGCGCCAGCAGCCATGGCGTCGCGAGGAGGGAAGGGGTGAATCAGCCCCAGCATTTT
abundance: .; d_gene: .; j_gene: TRBJ1-6; v_gene: TRBV5-1; CDR3aa: CASSLYQGNSPLHF; CDR3nt: TGCGCCAGCAGCTTGTACCAGGGTAATTCACCCCTCCACTTT
abundance: .; d_gene: TRBD1; j_gene: TRBJ1-4; v_gene: TRBV28; CDR3aa: CASSLPAGTDEKLFF; CDR3nt: TGTGCCAGCAGTTTACCCGCTGGGACAGATGAAAAACTGTTTTTT
abundance: .; d_gene: .; j_gene: TRBJ2-3; v_gene: TRBV9; CDR3aa: CASSYLGTDTQYF; CDR3nt: TGTGCCAGCAGCTACCTAGGTACAGATACGCAGTATTTT
abundance: .; d_gene: .; j_gene: TRBJ1-3; v_gene: TRBV10-2; CDR3aa: CACGGTGNTIYF; CDR3nt: TGCGCGTGCGGAGGCACTGGAAACACCATATATTTT
abundance: few; d_gene: .; j_gene: TRBJ1-2; v_gene: TRBV4-1; CDR3aa: CASSQDQGRSGYTF; CDR3nt: TGCGCCAGCAGCCAAGACCAGGGTCGCTCTGGCTACACCTTC
abundance: .; d_gene: .; j_gene: TRBJ1-5; v_gene: TRBV27; CDR3aa: CASSLHIRGNQPQHF; CDR3nt: TGTGCCAGCAGTTTACATATCAGAGGAAATCAGCCCCAGCATTTT
abundance: .; d_gene: .; j_gene: TRBJ2-1; v_gene: TRBV7-8; CDR3aa: CASSLAGASDNEQFF; CDR3nt: TGTGCCAGCAGCTTAGCGGGGGCGTCCGACAATGAGCAGTTCTTC